This entry features one TCR beta chain sequence. Its matching antigen is unknown. Germline trimming cut 3 bases from V and 0 bases from J; bases unmatched to any gene: 12. The CDR3 totals 19 residues. Germline V lookup: CDR1 SGHTA, CDR2 FQGNSA. These data belong to a study of shared clonotypes between healthy human individuals. Study-wide results and caveats: Approximately 5% was the fraction of naive CD4 clonotypes found shared across a few donors.

Those who donated, Caucasian adults without exception, all lived in Nashville, Tennessee. In the CD4+ fraction, cells were divided into CD45RA+ naive and CD45RA-negative memory subsets. The sorted-subset replicate PCRs were given 150 to 200 ng DNA, which is 27,000 or so T cell genomes. The data were produced by immunoSEQ multiplex PCR, yet TCRdb's version contains in-frame clones alone and is incomplete. The table shows millions of clones, with around 95% occurring only once. This clonotype originated in a man aged 18-30 years in good health. Material: naive CD4+ T cells sorted from blood. Described subset: CD45RA+ positively selected. The genes are TRBV7-2 and TRBJ1-4; 8 bases are shared with TRBD1. The CDR3 region has the DNA TGTGCCAGCAGCTTTAGGACAGGGCACTTATCTTCAACTAATGAAAAACTGTTTTTT. Translated, it gives CASSFRTGHLSSTNEKLFF. The full variable domain, in which reference TRBV7-2 and TRBJ1-4 provide the parts outside the CDR3, is GAGVSQSPSNKVTEKGKDVELRCDPISGHTALYWYRQSLGQGLEFLIYFQGNSAPDKSGLPSDRFSAERTGGSVSTLTIQRTQQEDSAVYLCASSFRTGHLSSTNEKLFFGSGTQLSVL.